Listed below are T cell receptor beta chains from one sample, sequenced in a study of CD8 T cells in ankylosing spondylitis. TCRdb independently ran MiXCR on the 5' RACE reads; one entry per CDR3 protein. The top ten clones hold under 4.5% of a sample with 500,000 or so distinct CDR3 sequences, approximately 5.3% of them seen once. The sample consisted of blood, either unsorted or a sorted T cell fraction (not recorded which). These receptors were collected from a male donor with ankylosing spondylitis. CDR3s include the opening cysteine and the closing phenylalanine or tryptophan. A D gene is named only where the DNA matches it firmly. For some rows the clone size is stated as once, few or many, or as a class when expanded; others skip it.

15	NA	many	TRBV25-1	TRBJ2-7	CASSADGYSSYEQYF	TGTGCCAGCAGTGCCGACGGGTATAGCTCCTACGAGCAGTACTTC
16	NA	many	TRBV25-1	TRBJ2-3	CASSNLLAPRADTQYF	TGTGCCAGCAGTAACCTACTAGCTCCAAGGGCAGATACGCAGTATTTT
15	NA	many	TRBV6-1	TRBJ2-1	CASSEGSSSYNEQFF	TGTGCCAGCAGTGAAGGATCGAGCTCCTACAATGAGCAGTTCTTC
14	NA	many	TRBV28	TRBJ2-7	CASSLVAEVYEQYF	TGTGCCAGCAGTTTAGTAGCGGAGGTGTACGAGCAGTACTTC
13	TRBD1	many	TRBV18	TRBJ2-7	CASSPGQLYEQYF	TGTGCCAGCTCACCGGGACAGCTCTACGAGCAGTACTTC
14	NA	many	TRBV5-1	TRBJ2-1	CASSLGPLSPRQFF	TGCGCCAGCAGCTTGGGCCCACTTAGTCCACGGCAGTTCTTC
12	NA	many	TRBV10-3	TRBJ2-3	CAIKSGTDTQYF	TGTGCCATCAAAAGCGGCACAGATACGCAGTATTTT
14	TRBD2	many	TRBV5-1	TRBJ2-5	CASSPERGRETQYF	TGCGCCAGCAGCCCCGAGCGGGGAAGAGAGACCCAGTACTTC
13	NA	NA	TRBV19	TRBJ2-7	CASSMQARYEQYF	TGTGCCAGTAGTATGCAAGCGCGCTACGAGCAGTACTTC
14	NA	many	TRBV7-2	TRBJ1-3	CASSLVQGTNTIYF	TGTGCCAGCAGCTTAGTACAGGGAACCAACACCATATATTTT
15	NA	many	TRBV7-2	TRBJ2-7	CASSLGGTLSYEQYF	TGTGCCAGCAGCTTAGGGGGGACGCTATCCTACGAGCAGTACTTC
13	NA	NA	TRBV20-1	TRBJ2-7	CSASRTTAYEQYF	TGCAGTGCTAGTCGGACGACGGCCTACGAGCAGTACTTC
14	NA	many	TRBV15	TRBJ1-2	CATSPRRLQGGYTF	TGTGCCACCAGCCCAAGGCGGCTCCAGGGGGGCTACACCTTC
11	NA	many	TRBV7-2	TRBJ2-1	CASSQTSRQFF	TGTGCCAGCAGCCAAACTAGCAGACAGTTCTTC
16	TRBD2	many	TRBV29-1	TRBJ2-1	CSVESRDSGRFDEQFF	TGCAGCGTTGAATCCAGGGATAGCGGGAGATTCGATGAGCAGTTCTTC
16	TRBD1	NA	TRBV18	TRBJ1-1	CASSPPQGGFSTEAFF	TGTGCCAGCTCACCTCCCCAGGGGGGTTTCAGCACTGAAGCTTTCTTT
14	NA	many	TRBV7-2	TRBJ2-1	CASSSLSTGNEQFF	TGTGCCAGCAGCTCCCTCTCCACGGGTAATGAGCAGTTCTTC
14	NA	many	TRBV29-1	TRBJ1-4	CSVQGSATNEKLFF	TGCAGCGTACAGGGATCTGCGACTAATGAAAAACTGTTTTTT
14	NA	many	TRBV7-9	TRBJ2-7	CASSFSGRSYEQYF	TGTGCCAGCAGCTTTTCCGGGAGATCCTACGAGCAGTACTTC
14	NA	many	TRBV7-3	TRBJ1-1	CASSLNRVDTEAFF	TGTGCCAGCAGCTTAAACAGGGTAGACACTGAAGCTTTCTTT
13	NA	many	TRBV7-2	TRBJ2-5	CASSRLGVETQYF	TGTGCCAGCAGCCGCCTTGGGGTCGAGACCCAGTACTTC
13	TRBD1	many	TRBV29-1	TRBJ1-1	CSVEDSQGAGAFF	TGCAGCGTTGAAGATTCCCAGGGGGCGGGAGCTTTCTTT
15	NA	many	TRBV7-9	TRBJ2-7	CASSFAERGVNEQYF	TGTGCCAGCAGCTTTGCAGAACGGGGAGTCAACGAGCAGTACTTC
15	TRBD2	few	TRBV11-1	TRBJ2-1	CASSSQLAGWGEQFF	TGTGCCAGCAGCTCACAACTAGCGGGGTGGGGTGAGCAGTTCTTC
18	TRBD1	many	TRBV5-1	TRBJ2-1	CASSRGTGGRISYNEQFF	TGCGCCAGCAGCCGCGGGACAGGGGGCCGAATCTCCTACAATGAGCAGTTCTTC
15	NA	NA	TRBV12-3/TRBV12-4	TRBJ1-4	CASSYRPGGLEKLFF	TGTGCCAGCAGTTACCGCCCGGGAGGTTTAGAAAAACTGTTTTTT
15	NA	many	TRBV5-6	TRBJ1-5	CASSLVGGVNQPQHF	TGTGCCAGCAGCTTGGTAGGTGGGGTCAATCAGCCCCAGCATTTT
12	NA	few	TRBV20-1	TRBJ1-5	CSATSAPAAQHF	TGCAGTGCTACGTCAGCCCCTGCGGCCCAGCATTTT
14	NA	NA	TRBV14	TRBJ2-3	CASSSLGWTDTQYF	TGTGCCAGCAGCTCCCTTGGGTGGACAGATACGCAGTATTTT
16	TRBD2	many	TRBV4-2	TRBJ2-4	CASSPVAGAVENIQYF	TGTGCCAGCAGCCCGGTAGCGGGGGCGGTCGAAAACATTCAGTACTTC
14	TRBD1	many	TRBV20-1	TRBJ2-5	CSARRTGPRETQYF	TGCAGTGCTAGGAGGACAGGGCCTAGAGAGACCCAGTACTTC
17	NA	many	TRBV28	TRBJ2-3	CASSSWSGRTSTDTQYF	TGTGCCAGCAGTTCTTGGAGCGGAAGGACCAGCACAGATACGCAGTATTTT
15	TRBD1	many	TRBV4-3	TRBJ1-2	CASSQEGTGPKRYTF	TGCGCCAGCAGCCAAGAGGGGACAGGACCTAAACGCTACACCTTC
16	NA	many	TRBV7-2	TRBJ2-7	CASSSLGSPGEREQYF	TGTGCCAGCAGCTCCCTGGGTTCTCCCGGGGAGCGCGAGCAGTACTTC
15	TRBD2	NA	TRBV20-1	TRBJ2-7	CSASLTSGTPYEQYF	TGCAGTGCTAGCCTGACTAGCGGGACTCCCTACGAGCAGTACTTC
18	TRBD2	NA	TRBV6-2/TRBV6-3	TRBJ2-1	CASSYFYSAGGSYNEQFF	TGTGCCAGCAGTTACTTCTACTCAGCGGGAGGGTCCTACAATGAGCAGTTCTTC
14	NA	many	TRBV5-1	TRBJ2-1	CASSSRRPYNEQFF	TGCGCCAGCAGCTCCCGACGACCGTACAATGAGCAGTTCTTC
15	TRBD1	many	TRBV12-3/TRBV12-4	TRBJ1-6	CASRSTGKKNSPLHF	TGTGCCAGCAGGTCGACAGGGAAGAAGAATTCACCCCTCCACTTT